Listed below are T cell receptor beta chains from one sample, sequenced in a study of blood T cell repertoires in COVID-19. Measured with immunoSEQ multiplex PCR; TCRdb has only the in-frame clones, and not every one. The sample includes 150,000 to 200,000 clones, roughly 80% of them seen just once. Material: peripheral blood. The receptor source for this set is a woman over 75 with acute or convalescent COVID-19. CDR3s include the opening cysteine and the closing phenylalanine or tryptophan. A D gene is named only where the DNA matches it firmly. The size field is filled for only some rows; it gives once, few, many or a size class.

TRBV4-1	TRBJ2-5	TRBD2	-	CASSQDGAGGRGTQYF	TGCGCCAGCAGCCAAGATGGAGCGGGGGGCCGGGGGACCCAGTACTTC
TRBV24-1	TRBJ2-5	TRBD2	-	CATSASGGGGMETQYF	TGTGCCACCAGTGCCAGCGGGGGCGGCGGGATGGAGACCCAGTACTTC
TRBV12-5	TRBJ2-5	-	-	CASGLGVETQYF	TGTGCTAGTGGTTTGGGAGTCGAGACCCAGTACTTC
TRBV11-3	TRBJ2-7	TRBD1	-	CASSKGQGAYEQYF	TGTGCCAGCAGCAAGGGACAGGGGGCCTACGAGCAGTACTTC
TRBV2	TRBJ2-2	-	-	CASSVLANTGELFF	TGTGCCAGCAGTGTTTTAGCGAACACCGGGGAGCTGTTTTTT
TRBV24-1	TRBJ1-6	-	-	CATTNSSSYNSPLHF	TGTGCCACCACCAACTCGAGCTCCTATAATTCACCCCTCCACTTT
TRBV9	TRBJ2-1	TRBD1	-	CASSPGTGVFNEQFF	TGTGCCAGCAGCCCCGGGACAGGGGTCTTCAATGAGCAGTTCTTC
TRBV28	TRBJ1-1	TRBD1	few	CASSQIDRENTEAFF	TGTGCCAGCAGTCAAATAGACAGGGAGAACACTGAAGCTTTCTTT
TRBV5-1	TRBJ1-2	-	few	CASSFSEVYGYTF	TGCGCCAGCAGTTTTTCGGAGGTATATGGCTACACCTTC
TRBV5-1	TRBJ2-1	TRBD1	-	CASSFDRVETSYNEQFF	TGCGCCAGCAGCTTTGACAGGGTCGAGACCTCCTACAATGAGCAGTTCTTC
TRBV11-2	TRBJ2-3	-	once	CASSFTSGDTQYF	TGTGCCAGCAGCTTTACCTCGGGAGATACGCAGTATTTT
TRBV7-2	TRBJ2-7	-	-	CASSLDFSSPYF	TGTGCCAGCAGCTTAGACTTTTCTTCCCCGTACTTC
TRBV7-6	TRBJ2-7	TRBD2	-	CASSLALLAGGNEQYF	TGTGCCAGCAGCTTAGCGTTATTAGCGGGGGGGAATGAGCAGTACTTC
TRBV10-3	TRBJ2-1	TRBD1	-	CAISDVQGAYNEQFF	TGTGCCATCAGTGACGTGCAGGGGGCTTACAATGAGCAGTTCTTC
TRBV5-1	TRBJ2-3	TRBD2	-	CASSEGLAADTQYF	TGCGCCAGCAGCGAAGGACTAGCCGCGGATACGCAGTATTTT
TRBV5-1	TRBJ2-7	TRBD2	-	CASSLAKFSGSYEQYF	TGCGCCAGCAGCTTGGCCAAATTTAGCGGGAGCTACGAGCAGTACTTC
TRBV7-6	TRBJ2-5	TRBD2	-	CASSLVLAGWETQYF	TGTGCCAGCAGCTTAGTTCTAGCGGGGTGGGAGACCCAGTACTTC
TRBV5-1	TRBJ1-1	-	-	CASSLVGVKLGTEAFF	TGCGCCAGCAGCTTGGTCGGGGTTAAGTTAGGGACTGAAGCTTTCTTT
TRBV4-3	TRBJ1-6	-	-	CASSQTPPSSYNSPLHF	TGCGCCAGCAGCCAAACGCCACCTAGCTCCTATAATTCACCCCTCCACTTT
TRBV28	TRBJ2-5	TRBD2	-	CASSFGGSKTQYF	TGTGCCAGCAGTTTCGGCGGGAGTAAGACCCAGTACTTC